This record concerns one T cell receptor beta chain sequence. Its target antigen remains unknown. One base away there is no much larger clone; base qualities are not given. Library preparation employed 5' RACE. For sequencing, an Illumina HiSeq 2500 was employed. A second PCR of roughly 7 to 11 cycles was performed with a sample-barcoded 5' primer and a J-beta primer mix. A template-switch 5' adaptor carrying 12 random nucleotides introduced a unique molecular identifier onto each TCR beta cDNA molecule. At least 2.5 million CDR3-containing paired-end reads were obtained from each sample. All of the RNA was converted into first-strand cDNA using the Mint cDNA synthesis kit, with a TRBC-specific oligonucleotide serving as the primer. Following uracil-DNA glycosylase treatment, a first 18-cycle PCR with universal primers M1SS and BC2_uni_R was performed on all cDNA. From the authors' description of their analysis: Each sample was normalized by randomly selecting 1 million high-quality reads, each carrying a distinct molecular identifier. Reads sharing molecular identifiers were discarded rather than binned into consensus sequences. CDR3 identification, clonotype clustering and error correction used MiTCR with a Q25 quality threshold and the strictest error-elimination algorithm. Lower-bound total TCR beta diversity was estimated with a nonparametric unseen species model using Euler transformation. Using fastp at Q25 and MiXCR, TCRdb reprocessed the public reads and kept productive beta chains. Identical CDR3 protein sequences are pooled into one entry, listed with their most common genes and DNA. The V and J calls were determined by TCRdb, not by the authors. The sample table shows some 900,000 distinct CDR3 sequences, and roughly 50% are seen once. Of the sample, 10% to 15% is held by the ten largest clones.

The data belong to a study of blood T cells in healthy people across ages (dated by TCRdb to about 2015). Concerning the study at large: In model experiments, roughly one uniquely barcoded TCR beta cDNA molecule per two T cells was captured by template switching. The study measured age-related changes in TCR beta repertoire diversity using deep sequencing normalized with unique cDNA molecular identifiers. The donors were split into four age groups: young (average around 17 years), middle-aged (39), aged (62) and long-lived (approximately 89). Donors of different ages were randomly distributed across sequencing lanes to avoid experimental bias. Using the same blood draw, the study looked at two additional independent replicas of 1 million unique cDNA reads for two donors, one aged 18 to 29 and the other aged 80 or older.

The V and J ends are trimmed by 7 bases and 5 bases, leaving 11 bases between them. Reading from cysteine to phenylalanine, the CDR3 counts 13 amino acids. Left in the record is the CDR3 DNA by itself, 39 bases read in frame from the first base. The germline V gene encodes CDR1 SGHTA and CDR2 FQGTGA. Summary of the overall study and its limitations: The CMV infection status of donors was not known, potentially confounding age-related changes in expanded clonotypes. Compared with the aged group, the long-lived group had more naive CD4+ T cells, fewer expanded clones and increased TCR diversity, a pattern suggesting age selection. Observed TCR beta diversity correlated strongly with the percentage of naive T cells measured by flow cytometry. Estimates of total diversity based on one million sequenced T cells were regarded as lower bounds and as underestimates. Since profiling was done on bulk unsorted PBMCs, naive and antigen-experienced compartments could not be conclusively compared. As age increased, observed TCR beta diversity per million T cells dropped in a roughly linear way, and a significant reduction was already evident by age about 40.

The roughly 37 donors, aged about 6 to 95 years, were systemically healthy Caucasian individuals from Russia. Each donor gave roughly 9.5 milliliters of peripheral blood, collected into EDTA-treated Vacutainer tubes. PBMCs were isolated by Ficoll-Paque density-gradient centrifugation, with at least 6.5 million obtained per sample. Trizol reagent was used to extract total RNA from PBMCs, with at least 6 micrograms per sample. For every donor, flow cytometry on a PBMC aliquot measured the percentage of naive CD45RAhigh/CD27high T cells. The TCR originated in a man aged 30 to 39 in good health. Sequenced: blood. The rearranged segments are TRBV7-3 and TRBJ2-2; the D gene identity is not certain. The CDR3: CASTLDRTGELFF. The DNA reads as follows: TGTGCCAGCACTCTCGACCGAACCGGGGAGCTGTTTTTT.